What follows is one T cell receptor beta chain and its context. Its specificity is unknown. This entry comes from a study of T cell repertoires in cytomegalovirus infection. As for the study in general: CMV infection and matching HLA type were both indicated by public TCR beta signatures.

Each CDR3 protein gets one entry after TCRdb re-called the reads with MiXCR. The table lists 630,000 or so distinct CDR3 sequences, 20% to 25% of them singletons. V gave up 0 bases and J gave up 3 bases; unmatched junction bases: 10. The CDR3 is made up of 17 amino acids. Germline assignment: CDR1 DFQATT and CDR2 SNEGSKA (reference sequence). Study-wide findings and caveats: People with CMV and the relevant HLA were identified by cumulative public TCR beta family frequency. Dominating the ex vivo response were HLA-C-restricted CMV-specific TCR beta clonotypes.

The rearrangement joins TRBV20-1 to TRBJ2-1; 8 bases are shared with TRBD2. The TCR sequence derives from a human donor in good health (CMV status not recorded). Some clones in this sample may be carry-over from other donors' samples. The sample taken for sequencing was CD8+ T cells from PBMCs. Written as DNA, the CDR3 is TGCAGTGCTAGAGATAATAGTGCGGGGGGCTTCTACAATGAGCAGTTCTTC. Translation gives CSARDNSAGGFYNEQFF.